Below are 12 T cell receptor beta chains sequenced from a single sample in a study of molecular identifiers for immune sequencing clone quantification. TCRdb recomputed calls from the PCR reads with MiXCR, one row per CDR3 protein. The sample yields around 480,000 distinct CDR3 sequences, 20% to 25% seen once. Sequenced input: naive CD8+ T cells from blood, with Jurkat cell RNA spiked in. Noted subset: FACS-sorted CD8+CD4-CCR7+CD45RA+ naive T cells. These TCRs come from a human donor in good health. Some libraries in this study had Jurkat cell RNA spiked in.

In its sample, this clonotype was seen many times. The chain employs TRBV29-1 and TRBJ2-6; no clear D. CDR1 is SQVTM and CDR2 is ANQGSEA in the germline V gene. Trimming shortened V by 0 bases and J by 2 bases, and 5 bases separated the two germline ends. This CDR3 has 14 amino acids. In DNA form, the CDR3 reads TGCAGCGTTGAAGACCCTCCTGGGGCCAACGTCCTGACTTTC. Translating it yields CSVEDPPGANVLTF. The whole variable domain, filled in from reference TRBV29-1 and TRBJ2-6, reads SAVISQKPSRDICQRGTSLTIQCQVDSQVTMMFWYRQQPGQSLTLIATANQGSEATYESGFVIDKFPISRPNLTFSTLTVSNMSPEDSSIYLCSVEDPPGANVLTFGAGSRLTVL.

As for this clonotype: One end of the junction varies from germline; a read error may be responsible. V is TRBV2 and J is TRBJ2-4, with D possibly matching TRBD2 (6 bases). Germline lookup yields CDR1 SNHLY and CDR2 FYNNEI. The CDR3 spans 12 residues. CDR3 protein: CASSDAGNIPYF. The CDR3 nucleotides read TGTGCCAGCAGTGACGCGGGAAACATTCCGTACTTC.

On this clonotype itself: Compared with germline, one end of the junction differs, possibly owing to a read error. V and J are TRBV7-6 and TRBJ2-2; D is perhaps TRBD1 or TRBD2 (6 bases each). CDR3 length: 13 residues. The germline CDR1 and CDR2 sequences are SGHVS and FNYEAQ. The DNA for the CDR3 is TGTGCCAGCAGGGGGGGCAACACCGGTGAGCTGTTTTTT. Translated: CASRGGNTGELFF.

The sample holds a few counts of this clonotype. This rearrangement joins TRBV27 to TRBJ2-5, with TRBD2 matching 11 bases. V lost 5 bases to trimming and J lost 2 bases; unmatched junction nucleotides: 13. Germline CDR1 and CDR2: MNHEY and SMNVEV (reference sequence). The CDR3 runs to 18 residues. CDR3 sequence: CASSTKLGLAGFQETQYF. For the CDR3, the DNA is TGTGCCAGCAGTACGAAACTCGGACTAGCGGGCTTTCAAGAGACCCAGTACTTC.

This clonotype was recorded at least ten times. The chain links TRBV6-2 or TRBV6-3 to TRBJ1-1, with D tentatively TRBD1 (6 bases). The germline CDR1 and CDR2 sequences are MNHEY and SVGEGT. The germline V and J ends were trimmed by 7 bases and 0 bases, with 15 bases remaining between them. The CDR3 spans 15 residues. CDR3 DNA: TGTGCCAGCACACACTGGGACAAAATGAACACTGAAGCTTTCTTT. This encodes CASTHWDKMNTEAFF.

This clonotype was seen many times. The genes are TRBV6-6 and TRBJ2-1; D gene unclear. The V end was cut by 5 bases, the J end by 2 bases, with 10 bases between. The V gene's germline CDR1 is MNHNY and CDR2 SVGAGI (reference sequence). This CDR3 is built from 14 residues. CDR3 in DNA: TGTGCCAGCAGTCAATTAGAGGCCTACAATGAGCAGTTCTTC. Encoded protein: CASSQLEAYNEQFF.

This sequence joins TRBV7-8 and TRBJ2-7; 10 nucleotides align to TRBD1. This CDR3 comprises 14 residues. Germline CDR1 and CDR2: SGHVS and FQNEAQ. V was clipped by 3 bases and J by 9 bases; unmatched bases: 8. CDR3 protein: CASSFGTGVMGQYF. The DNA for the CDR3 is TGTGCCAGCAGCTTCGGGACAGGGGTAATGGGGCAGTACTTC.

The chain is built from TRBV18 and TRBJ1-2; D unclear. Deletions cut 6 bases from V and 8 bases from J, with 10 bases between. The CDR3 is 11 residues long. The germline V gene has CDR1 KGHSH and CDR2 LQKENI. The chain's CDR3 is CASSDAWGYTF. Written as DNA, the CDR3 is TGTGCCAGCTCGGATGCGTGGGGCTACACCTTC. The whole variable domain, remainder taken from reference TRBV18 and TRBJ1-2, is NAGVMQNPRHLVRRRGQEARLRCSPMKGHSHVYWYRQLPEEGLKFMVYLQKENIIDESGMPKERFSAEFPKEGPSILRIQQVVRGDSAAYFCASSDAWGYTFGSGTRLTVV.

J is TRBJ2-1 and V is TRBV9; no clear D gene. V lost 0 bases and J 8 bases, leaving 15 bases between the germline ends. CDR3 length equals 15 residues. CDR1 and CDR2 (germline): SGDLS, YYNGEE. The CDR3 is CASSVGSRASDEQFF. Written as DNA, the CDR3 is TGTGCCAGCAGCGTAGGTTCCCGGGCGAGCGATGAGCAGTTCTTC.

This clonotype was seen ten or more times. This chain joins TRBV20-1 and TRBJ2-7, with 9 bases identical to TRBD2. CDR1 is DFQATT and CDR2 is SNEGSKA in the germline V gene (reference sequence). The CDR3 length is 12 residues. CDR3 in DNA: TGCACCCCGGATAGCGGGAGATACGAGCAGTACTTC. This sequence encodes CTPDSGRYEQYF.

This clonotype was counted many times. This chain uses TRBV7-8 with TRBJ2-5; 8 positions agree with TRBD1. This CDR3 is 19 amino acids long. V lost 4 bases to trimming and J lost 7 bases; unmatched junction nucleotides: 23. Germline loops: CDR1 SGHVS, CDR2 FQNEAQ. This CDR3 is CASSSPTGDTPSGMGTQYF. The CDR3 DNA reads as TGTGCCAGCAGCTCACCGACAGGGGACACCCCGAGTGGGATGGGGACCCAGTACTTC.

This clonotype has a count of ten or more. CDR3 bases: TGTGCCAGCAACCACCAAGGGGCGGGAGGGGGTCCCTACAATGAGCAGTTCTTC. It encodes CASNHQGAGGGPYNEQFF. The V and J genes are TRBV27 and TRBJ2-1, with 9 bases identical to TRBD2. Germline-derived CDR1 and CDR2 are MNHEY and SMNVEV (reference sequence). V trimming: 7 bases; J trimming: 2 bases; junction bases outside the gene matches: 15. This CDR3 has 18 amino acids.